Following are 20 T cell receptor beta chains from one sample sequenced in a study of T cells in Graves' hyperthyroidism and ophthalmopathy (dated by TCRdb to about 2019). Receptor amplification or capture employed multiplex PCR. TCRdb names Illumina HiSeq 2000 as the instrument used. The TCR beta CDR3 regions were amplified from RNA transcripts. For the first round of RT-PCR on the TCR CDR3, the HTBI primer set was used together with the Qiagen OneStep RT-PCR kit. TCRdb handled the public reads itself, with Q25 trimming in fastp and clone calling in MiXCR, and kept productive beta chains. Here each entry gathers all rows of one CDR3 protein and keeps the most common genes and DNA. The sample yields 700,000 or so distinct CDR3 sequences; roughly 15% were counted once. Of the sample, around 7.7% falls within the top ten clones. Sequencing was performed on blood. The receptors stem from a man in his late teens or twenties with Graves' hyperthyroidism.

This clonotype was seen a handful of times. CDR3 sequence: CASSFGQGDAYEQYF. The CDR3, as DNA: TGTGCCAGCAGTTTCGGACAGGGGGATGCGTACGAGCAGTACTTC. This chain joins TRBV6-1 and TRBJ2-7; 10 bases are a match to TRBD1. J was trimmed by 4 bases and V by 5 bases; bases with no gene match: 8. CDR3 length equals 15 residues. Germline V gives CDR1 MNHNS, CDR2 SASEGT.

This clonotype has more than one count but fewer than ten. The V call is TRBV18, the J call TRBJ1-1; maybe TRBD1 (5 bases). The germline V gene encodes CDR1 KGHSH and CDR2 LQKENI. Trimming took off 5 bases at V and 0 bases at J, with 10 bases between the two ends. CDR3 length: 14 amino acids. The CDR3 loop is CASSADRLNTEAFF. The DNA for the CDR3 is TGTGCCAGCTCAGCAGACAGATTGAACACTGAAGCTTTCTTT.

The gene calls are TRBV27 and TRBJ2-1, with D perhaps matching TRBD1 or TRBD2 (5 bases each). Germline V CDR1 and CDR2: MNHEY, SMNVEV (reference sequence). Trimming removed 4 bases at V and 13 bases at J, with 14 bases between. CDR3 length: 12 amino acids. Here the CDR3 reads CASSSGRDRQFF. The CDR3 DNA follows: TGTGCCAGCAGTTCCGGCCGGGACCGTCAGTTCTTC.

This clonotype was observed a few times. The genes are TRBV7-8 and TRBJ2-5; D unresolved. The CDR3 is made up of 14 amino acids. V was clipped by 1 base and J by 1 base, with 7 bases between them. Per germline, CDR1 SGHVS and CDR2 FQNEAQ. The CDR3 here is CASSLGVTQETQYF. The CDR3 nucleotides read TGTGCCAGCAGCTTAGGAGTGACCCAAGAGACCCAGTACTTC.

This chain links TRBV29-1 with TRBJ1-1; no definite D call. The length of the CDR3 is 10 residues. Deletions cut 0 bases from V and 11 bases from J, with 7 bases between. Per germline, CDR1 SQVTM and CDR2 ANQGSEA. CDR3 DNA: TGCAGCGTTGAAGATATTATGGCTTTCTTT. This codes for CSVEDIMAFF.

This clonotype has only a few counts. The chain uses TRBV20-1 and TRBJ2-1; 11 bases map to TRBD2. This CDR3 comprises 16 residues. V trimming: 2 bases; J trimming: 2 bases; junction bases outside the gene matches: 5. In germline, CDR1 is DFQATT, CDR2 SNEGSKA (reference sequence). This chain's CDR3 is CSARTTSGGTYNEQFF. DNA for the CDR3: TGCAGTGCTAGAACTACTAGCGGGGGCACCTACAATGAGCAGTTCTTC.

The chain has TRBV5-5 and TRBJ2-5; 10 bases align to TRBD2. The CDR3 spans 18 residues. V was clipped by 4 bases and J by 0 bases; unmatched bases: 12. CDR1 and CDR2 (germline): SGHKS, YYEKEE (reference sequence). CDR3 DNA sequence: TGTGCCAGCAGCGGCCTAGCGGGAGTTCCCTTTTACCAAGAGACCCAGTACTTC. This gives the protein CASSGLAGVPFYQETQYF.

In its sample, this clonotype was seen a few times. The chain joins TRBV5-1 to TRBJ2-2; 8 bases are shared with TRBD2. V lost 4 bases, J lost 6 bases, and 5 bases stayed unmatched. The CDR3 covers 14 residues. Per the germline V gene, CDR1 is SGHRS and CDR2 is YFSETQ. CDR3 nucleotide sequence: TGCGCCAGCAGCACGGGTAGCGGGGCCGGGGAGCTGTTTTTT. Amino acids: CASSTGSGAGELFF.

This clonotype turned up a few times. V and J are TRBV15 and TRBJ1-4; D unclear. Trimming stripped 6 bases from V and 3 bases from J, with 8 bases between. Germline V gene data show CDR1 as LNHNV and CDR2 as YYDKDF (reference sequence). This CDR3 comprises 13 residues. As DNA, the CDR3 is TGTGCCACCAGGCGGGCTCCTAATGAAAAACTGTTTTTT. Protein sequence: CATRRAPNEKLFF.

This clonotype was found a few times. The chain employs TRBV25-1 and TRBJ1-2; D is unclear. Trimming shortened V by 5 bases and J by 6 bases, and 16 bases separated the two germline ends. The CDR3 is made up of 14 amino acids. Germline CDR1 and CDR2: MGHDK and SYGVNS. The CDR3 DNA reads TGTGCCAGCAGTAAATCCCAGGAGGCGGATGGCTACACCTTC. This sequence encodes CASSKSQEADGYTF.

This clonotype was seen many times. The chain is built from TRBV20-1 and TRBJ1-2, with 11 nucleotides matching TRBD1. The germline V gene has CDR1 DFQATT and CDR2 SNEGSKA (reference sequence). CDR3 length: 13 amino acids. Trimming at V came to 7 bases and at J to 4 bases, leaving 5 bases not matched to a gene. CDR3 region: CSVGQGAFYGYTF. The CDR3 region has the DNA TGCAGTGTCGGACAGGGGGCTTTCTATGGCTACACCTTC.

This clonotype has ten or more counts. The rearrangement uses TRBV7-3 and TRBJ2-5; 7 bases are a match to TRBD1. In germline, CDR1 is SGHTA, CDR2 FQGTGA. With 4 bases clipped from V and 5 bases from J, the junction kept 10 bases outside the gene matches. This CDR3 comprises 15 residues. Here the CDR3 reads CASSWTTGTGETQYF. The CDR3 DNA is TGTGCCAGCAGCTGGACGACAGGGACGGGGGAGACCCAGTACTTC.

This clonotype was seen a few times. The chain combines TRBV27 with TRBJ2-3; D possibly matches TRBD1 or TRBD2 (6 bases each). This CDR3 is built from 16 residues. V shed 2 bases and J shed 3 bases, with 15 bases lying between them. Per germline, CDR1 MNHEY and CDR2 SMNVEV (reference sequence). DNA for the CDR3: TGTGCCAGCAGTTTAAATCGGGGGCTGAGTACAGATACGCAGTATTTT. Its protein is CASSLNRGLSTDTQYF.

The chain links TRBV3-1 to TRBJ2-7; the D is unclear. V was pared by 5 bases and J by 2 bases, with 13 bases between. The CDR3 covers 14 residues. In germline, CDR1 is LGHDT, CDR2 YNNKEL (reference sequence). Written as DNA, the CDR3 is TGTGCCAGCAGCGACAAGGTCGGTACCTACGAGCAGTACTTC. Protein: CASSDKVGTYEQYF.

In its sample, this clonotype was seen many times. The rearrangement joins TRBV20-1 to TRBJ2-1; tentatively, D is TRBD2 (5 bases). Trimming pared 1 base from V and 7 bases from J, leaving 8 bases between. Germline V gene data show CDR1 as DFQATT and CDR2 as SNEGSKA (reference sequence). The CDR3 consists of 12 residues. CDR3 DNA: TGCAGTGCTAGAGGACTAACTAATGAGCAGTTCTTC. It encodes CSARGLTNEQFF.

The V and J genes are TRBV28 and TRBJ2-1, with 7 bases identical to TRBD2. This CDR3 has 14 amino acids. V dropped 10 bases and J dropped 4; count of bases not matched to a gene: 10. CDR1 and CDR2 (germline): MDHEN, SYDVKM. The CDR3 spells CAITGLAEYNEQFF. CDR3 nucleotide sequence: TGTGCCATCACCGGTCTAGCGGAATACAATGAGCAGTTCTTC. The full variable domain, with the rest looked up from reference TRBV28 and TRBJ2-1, is DVKVTQSSRYLVKRTGEKVFLECVQDMDHENMFWYRQDPGLGLRLIYFSYDVKMKEKGDIPEGYSVSREKKERFSLILESASTNQTSMYLCAITGLAEYNEQFFGPGTRLTVL.

This clonotype was found a few times. The J gene is TRBJ1-6, the V gene TRBV4-1, with 8 positions matching TRBD1. V shed 0 bases, J shed 5 bases, and the junction held 3 bases outside the gene matches. This CDR3 region has 16 residues. The germline gives CDR1 MGHRA, CDR2 YSYEKL. The CDR3 here is CASSQDAGQDNSPLHF. CDR3 bases: TGCGCCAGCAGCCAAGATGCGGGACAGGATAATTCACCCCTCCACTTT.

This clonotype appeared a few times. The V and J genes are TRBV30 and TRBJ2-1; 8 bases map to TRBD2. V trimming: 3 bases; J trimming: 3 bases; junction bases outside the gene matches: 4. Germline CDR1 GTSNPN, CDR2 SVGIG (reference sequence). The CDR3 is made up of 14 amino acids. The CDR3 region is CAWSTSGFYNEQFF. CDR3 nucleotides: TGTGCCTGGAGCACTAGCGGATTCTACAATGAGCAGTTCTTC.

This clonotype showed up many times. The chain has TRBV13 and TRBJ1-1, with 8 bases identical to TRBD1. V lost 7 bases, J lost 5 bases, and 3 bases stayed unmatched. The germline V gene has CDR1 PRHDT and CDR2 FYEKMQ (reference sequence). The CDR3 contains 12 residues. CDR3 in DNA: TGTGCCAGCACCGACAGGGGTACTGAAGCTTTCTTT. The encoded protein is CASTDRGTEAFF. Full variable domain (outside the CDR3, taken from reference TRBV13 and TRBJ1-1): AAGVIQSPRHLIKEKRETATLKCYPIPRHDTVYWYQQGPGQDPQFLISFYEKMQSDKGSIPDRFSAQQFSDYHSELNMSSLELGDSALYFCASTDRGTEAFFGQGTRLTVV.

The CDR3 protein is CASTRPYNEQFF. The CDR3 nucleotides read TGTGCCAGTACACGCCCCTACAATGAGCAGTTCTTC. V gene TRBV19 combines with J gene TRBJ2-1; D is uncertain. Germline CDR1 reads LNHDA; CDR2 reads SQIVND (reference sequence). Between the trimmed V and J ends, which lost 7 bases and 2 bases, there was a span of 6 bases. CDR3 size: 12 residues.